These 9 T cell receptor beta chains were sequenced from one sample in a study of Graves' ophthalmopathy and Graves' hyperthyroidism. The study amplified TCR beta CDR3 regions using RNA transcripts. An opening RT-PCR round employed HTBI primers and preceded a second-round multiplex PCR. TCRdb processed the multiplex PCR reads anew with MiXCR; each CDR3 protein has one entry. In the table there are some 400,000 distinct CDR3 sequences, about 16% of which are singletons. Material: peripheral blood. The receptors here all came from a woman younger than 35 with Graves' ophthalmopathy.

This clonotype has a count of ten or more. J is TRBJ1-5 and V is TRBV27; 10 nucleotides align to TRBD1. The junction had 6 bases not matched to a gene; V was cut back by 3 bases and J by 7 bases. Germline V gene data show CDR1 as MNHEY and CDR2 as SMNVEV (reference sequence). The CDR3 runs 15 residues. The CDR3 DNA sequence: TGTGCCAGCAGTTTCCAAGGACAGGGGGGACAGCCCCAGCATTTT. This sequence encodes CASSFQGQGGQPQHF.

This clonotype was detected many times. The chain joins TRBV30 to TRBJ1-5; D gene uncertain. CDR1 and CDR2 (germline): GTSNPN, SVGIG (reference sequence). The CDR3 has 12 amino acids. V lost 0 bases and J 5 bases, leaving 5 bases between the germline ends. In DNA, the CDR3 is TGTGCCTGGAGTGTCGGGGATCAGCCCCAGCATTTT. Encoded protein: CAWSVGDQPQHF. Full variable domain (rest looked up from reference TRBV30 and TRBJ1-5): SQTIHQWPATLVQPVGSPLSLECTVEGTSNPNLYWYRQAAGRGLQLLFYSVGIGQISSEVPQNLSASRPQDRQFILSSKKLLLSDSGFYLCAWSVGDQPQHFGDGTRLSIL.

This clonotype occurred many times. The CDR3 sequence is CASSLEVLQFGYTF. The CDR3 DNA sequence: TGTGCCAGCAGTTTGGAGGTTTTACAGTTTGGCTACACCTTC. The rearrangement joins TRBV28 to TRBJ1-2; D is undetermined. The CDR3 consists of 14 residues. Germline CDR1 MDHEN, CDR2 SYDVKM. The V and J ends lost 3 bases and 7 bases respectively, with 15 bases between them.

This clonotype was recorded many times. The rearrangement links TRBV14 to TRBJ2-6; 12 bases agree with TRBD2. The ends lost 1 base at V and 4 bases at J; junction bases unmatched: 11. Germline V gives CDR1 SGHDN, CDR2 FVKESK. The CDR3 covers 20 residues. CDR3 in DNA: TGTGCCAGCAGCCAAGTCCGCCCTAGCGGGAGGGCGGCCGGGGCCAACGTCCTGACTTTC. As protein: CASSQVRPSGRAAGANVLTF.

There are many counts of this clonotype. The chain links TRBV6-5 to TRBJ1-6, with D possibly matching TRBD1 (5 bases). V was clipped by 6 bases and J by 10 bases, with 19 bases between them. CDR1 and CDR2 from the germline V gene are MNHEY and SVGAGI. The CDR3 has 15 residues. The CDR3 DNA reads as TGTGCCAGCAGCCACCCGGCGGGGGTTGGATCACCCCTCCACTTT. Translating it yields CASSHPAGVGSPLHF.

This clonotype was detected many times. The chain recombines TRBV28 with TRBJ1-1; D is unresolved. CDR3 size: 16 residues. Per the germline V gene, CDR1 is MDHEN and CDR2 is SYDVKM. V lost 3 bases, J lost 5 bases, and 19 bases lay in between. The CDR3 spells CASSLVSFGGQTEAFF. The CDR3 nucleotides are TGTGCCAGCAGTTTGGTTAGCTTTGGAGGGCAGACTGAAGCTTTCTTT.

This clonotype has ten or more counts. V is TRBV5-1 and J is TRBJ2-2; D uncertain. The V end lost 2 bases, the J end lost 5 bases, and 10 bases lay between the germline ends. Germline lookup yields CDR1 SGHRS and CDR2 YFSETQ. The CDR3 runs 14 residues. The CDR3 DNA reads as TGCGCCAGCAGCTTCTTTCTAGGGACCGGGGAGCTGTTTTTT. Amino acid sequence: CASSFFLGTGELFF.

This clonotype has at least ten counts. This chain connects TRBV19 to TRBJ1-1; D gene uncertain. CDR1 is LNHDA, CDR2 SQIVND, per germline (reference sequence). CDR3 length equals 13 residues. Trimming removed 0 bases from V and 1 base from J, with 3 bases in between. Written as DNA, the CDR3 is TGTGCCAGTAGTATAGACAAGAACACTGAAGCTTTCTTT. As protein: CASSIDKNTEAFF.

This clonotype was seen ten or more times. The rearrangement uses TRBV11-2 and TRBJ2-7; 13 nucleotides line up with TRBD2. The CDR3 is 17 amino acids. J gave up 2 bases and V 2 bases, and 6 bases lay outside the gene matches. Per germline, CDR1 SGHAT and CDR2 FQNNGV. The CDR3 DNA reads as TGTGCCAGCAGCTTACGTGGACTAGCGGGGGCGGCCTACGAGCAGTACTTC. As protein: CASSLRGLAGAAYEQYF.